These 29 T cell receptor beta chains were sequenced from one sample in a study of blood T cell repertoires in COVID-19. Measured with immunoSEQ multiplex PCR; TCRdb has only the in-frame clones, and not every one. Here the sample spans about 360,000 clones, around 90% being singletons. The sequenced material came from peripheral blood. The receptors were gathered from a human donor in a cohort sampled during active COVID-19.

The table lists this clone with a few counts. CDR3 coding DNA: TGTGCCAGCAGTGGGACTGGCGAGCAGTACTTC. Its protein product is CASSGTGEQYF. The J gene is TRBJ2-7, the V gene TRBV2, with a tentative D call TRBD2 (5 bases). V was cut by 4 bases and J by 6 bases, with 7 bases left in between. Germline CDR1 and CDR2: SNHLY and FYNNEI. This CDR3 is 11 amino acids long.

This chain joins TRBV6-5 and TRBJ2-7, with D possibly being TRBD2 (5 bases). Germline lookup yields CDR1 MNHEY and CDR2 SVGAGI. The V end was cut by 6 bases, the J end by 2 bases, with 14 bases between. There are 14 residues in the CDR3. For the CDR3, the DNA is TGTGCCAGCAGACCTCGGGGATCTCCCTACGAGCAGTACTTC. This codes for CASRPRGSPYEQYF.

The chain uses TRBV6-1 and TRBJ2-1; a weak D match, TRBD1 (5 bases). The V end lost 3 bases, the J end lost 7 bases, and 10 bases lay between the germline ends. CDR3 length: 13 amino acids. Germline-derived CDR1 and CDR2 are MNHNS and SASEGT. In DNA, the CDR3 is TGTGCCAGCAGTGATACAGGTTATAATGAGCAGTTCTTC. Translation: CASSDTGYNEQFF.

The rearrangement joins TRBV19 to TRBJ1-5; D is uncertain. Trimming shortened V by 5 bases and J by 0 bases, and 17 bases separated the two germline ends. This CDR3 is 17 amino acids long. CDR1 is LNHDA and CDR2 is SQIVND in the germline V gene (reference sequence). The CDR3: CASSPRQKDPSNQPQHF. For the CDR3, the DNA is TGTGCCAGTAGTCCCCGACAAAAAGACCCTAGCAATCAGCCCCAGCATTTT.

This chain connects TRBV15 to TRBJ2-5; 8 bases line up with TRBD2. This CDR3 has 16 amino acids. The germline CDR1 and CDR2 sequences are LNHNV and YYDKDF (reference sequence). V shed 5 bases and J 1 base; nucleotides not matched to a gene: 9. The DNA for the CDR3 is TGTGCCACCAGCGATAAGAATAGCGGGATCCAAGAGACCCAGTACTTC. This codes for CATSDKNSGIQETQYF.

V and J are TRBV5-1 and TRBJ2-7, with D possibly TRBD1 on 7 matching bases. Germline V lookup: CDR1 SGHRS, CDR2 YFSETQ. This CDR3 contains 16 residues. V lost 4 bases, J lost 1 base, and 18 bases lay in between. CDR3 amino acids: CASSLFRQGGSYEQYF. The DNA for the CDR3 is TGCGCCAGCAGCCTGTTCCGGCAGGGGGGATCCTACGAGCAGTACTTC.

This chain uses TRBV7-9 with TRBJ2-1; TRBD2 is a possible D gene (5 bases). Deletions cut 1 base from V and 5 bases from J, with 9 bases between. Germline CDR1 is SEHNR and CDR2 is FQNEAQ (reference sequence). The CDR3 runs to 14 residues. CDR3 protein: CASSLDFGDNEQFF. In nucleotides, the CDR3 is TGTGCCAGCAGCTTAGATTTCGGGGACAATGAGCAGTTCTTC.

CDR3 sequence reads: CASSLVSRGTETQYF. The CDR3 DNA is TGTGCCAGCAGCTTAGTCTCCCGGGGGACGGAGACCCAGTACTTC. The chain joins TRBV7-8 to TRBJ2-5, with D perhaps TRBD2 (6 bases). V was pared by 1 base and J by 5 bases, with 14 bases between. CDR3 length: 15 amino acids. Germline CDR1 and CDR2: SGHVS and FQNEAQ.

The J gene is TRBJ2-7, the V gene TRBV30; TRBD2 matches at 12 bases. Germline CDR1 GTSNPN, CDR2 SVGIG (reference sequence). Trimming at V came to 3 bases and at J to 4 bases, leaving 1 base not matched to a gene. The CDR3 has 13 residues. The CDR3 bases are TGTGCCTGGAGACTAGCGGGGGGATACGAGCAGTACTTC. As protein: CAWRLAGGYEQYF.

The CDR3 nucleotides read TGTGCCAGCTGGAGAGTGAGGAACACTGAAGCTTTCTTT. Its translation: CASWRVRNTEAFF. V gene TRBV28 combines with J gene TRBJ1-1; D not resolved. The germline gives CDR1 MDHEN, CDR2 SYDVKM. The V end lost 8 bases, the J end lost 1 base, and 11 bases lay between the germline ends. There are 13 residues in the CDR3.

V usage is TRBV28 and J usage is TRBJ2-1, with D maybe TRBD1 (5 bases). This CDR3 comprises 18 residues. CDR1 MDHEN and CDR2 SYDVKM come from the germline V gene. Trimming pared 11 bases from V and 0 bases from J, leaving 26 bases between. CDR3 residues: CAARSRRAEKSSYNEQFF. CDR3 nucleotides: TGTGCCGCCCGGTCACGCAGGGCGGAGAAGAGCTCCTACAATGAGCAGTTCTTC.

The chain uses TRBV2 and TRBJ1-2, with TRBD1 matching over 8 bases. The CDR3 has 13 residues. The germline V gene has CDR1 SNHLY and CDR2 FYNNEI. V shed 6 bases, J shed 2 bases, and the junction held 2 bases outside the gene matches. DNA for the CDR3: TGTGCCAGCAGACAGGGGGTAAACTATGGCTACACCTTC. This encodes CASRQGVNYGYTF.

The chain recombines TRBV12-3 or TRBV12-4 with TRBJ1-2; D not certain. This CDR3 has 13 amino acids. With 3 bases removed from V and 6 bases from J, the gap between germline ends came to 11 bases. The CDR3 DNA sequence: TGTGCCAGCAGTTTTTTACAGCTCAATGGCTACACCTTC. Translated: CASSFLQLNGYTF.

This chain joins TRBV7-9 and TRBJ2-7; no clear D. This CDR3 contains 15 residues. The V end was cut by 5 bases, the J end by 3 bases, with 17 bases between. The germline V gene has CDR1 SEHNR and CDR2 FQNEAQ (reference sequence). The CDR3 region has the DNA TGTGCCAGCAGCCCAGGAACGTCGTCCGTCTACGAGCAGTACTTC. It encodes CASSPGTSSVYEQYF.

This chain joins TRBV24-1 and TRBJ1-2; possibly TRBD1 for D (5 bases). There are 13 residues in the CDR3. Trimming cost V 1 base and J 7 bases, with 9 bases left between them. Germline CDR1 KGHDR, CDR2 SFDVKD. The CDR3 reads CATSDFREAGYTF. The DNA of the CDR3 is TGTGCCACCAGTGATTTCAGGGAGGCTGGCTACACCTTC.

The chain links TRBV30 to TRBJ2-3; TRBD2 matches 8 bases. V lost 4 bases and J lost 3; bases outside the gene matches: 6. The germline V gene has CDR1 GTSNPN and CDR2 SVGIG (reference sequence). This CDR3 spans 14 amino acids. CDR3 bases: TGTGCCTGGACGGGGGGGAGGGCGACAGATACGCAGTATTTT. Translation: CAWTGGRATDTQYF. The variable domain in full, completed from reference TRBV30 and TRBJ2-3, reads SQTIHQWPATLVQPVGSPLSLECTVEGTSNPNLYWYRQAAGRGLQLLFYSVGIGQISSEVPQNLSASRPQDRQFILSSKKLLLSDSGFYLCAWTGGRATDTQYFGPGTRLTVL.

The rearrangement links TRBV2 to TRBJ2-7; 7 bases line up with TRBD1. The CDR3 sequence is 14 residues long. Germline V gives CDR1 SNHLY, CDR2 FYNNEI. The J segment lost 4 bases and the V segment lost 6 bases, leaving 9 bases of the junction unmatched. The CDR3 here is CASSLTGAIYEQYF. For the CDR3, the DNA is TGTGCCAGCAGCCTCACAGGGGCAATTTACGAGCAGTACTTC.

The chain recombines TRBV5-1 with TRBJ1-6, with D possibly being TRBD1 (5 bases). Germline CDR1 and CDR2: SGHRS and YFSETQ. The germline V and J ends were trimmed by 2 bases and 7 bases, with 10 bases remaining between them. There are 14 residues in the CDR3. The CDR3 DNA reads TGCGCCAGCAGCTTACAGGACATAAATTCACCCCTCCACTTT. Its protein is CASSLQDINSPLHF.

This chain links TRBV6-5 with TRBJ2-5; TRBD2 aligns across 7 bases. Germline loops: CDR1 MNHEY, CDR2 SVGAGI. The CDR3 totals 15 residues. Unmatched junction bases numbered 12, after V lost 6 bases and J lost 5 bases. This CDR3 is CASSPRGIGGETQYF. The CDR3 coding sequence is TGTGCCAGCAGCCCCCGCGGGATCGGGGGGGAGACCCAGTACTTC.

The rearrangement joins TRBV5-8 to TRBJ1-5; weak D call: TRBD1 (6 bases). Between the trimmed V and J ends, which lost 0 bases and 7 bases, there was a span of 14 bases. Germline CDR1 SGHTS, CDR2 YDEGEE. The length of the CDR3 is 15 residues. The CDR3 bases are TGTGCCAGCAGCTTGGAGGGGGGGGAATGGCAGCCCCAGCATTTT. Translating gives CASSLEGGEWQPQHF.

The chain has TRBV7-2 and TRBJ2-1; TRBD2 might be the D (6 bases). The CDR3 has 16 amino acids. V was cut by 2 bases and J by 6 bases, with 17 bases left in between. CDR1 is SGHTA, CDR2 FQGNSA, per germline. The CDR3 sequence is CASSLSPGSGSNEQFF. CDR3 DNA sequence: TGTGCCAGCAGCTTAAGCCCAGGTTCCGGGAGCAATGAGCAGTTCTTC.

The chain has TRBV5-6 and TRBJ2-3, with 8 positions matching TRBD2. The V gene's germline CDR1 is SGHDT and CDR2 YYEEEE. The trim removed 5 bases at V and 4 bases at J, leaving 9 bases unmatched. CDR3 size: 15 residues. The CDR3 DNA reads TGTGCCAGCAGACGAACCGGGACTAGGGCAGATACGCAGTATTTT. It yields the protein CASRRTGTRADTQYF.

The table lists this clone with a count of one. This chain connects TRBV5-5 to TRBJ2-2, with a tentative D call TRBD1 (5 bases). Looked up from germline, CDR1 is SGHKS and CDR2 is YYEKEE (reference sequence). Trimming cost V 4 bases and J 1 base, with 14 bases left between them. The CDR3 totals 16 residues. CDR3: CASSPAKGLNTGELFF. For the CDR3, the DNA is TGTGCCAGCAGCCCAGCTAAGGGGCTGAACACCGGGGAGCTGTTTTTT.

The chain couples TRBV5-6 to TRBJ2-3, with 12 bases fitting TRBD2. Losses at the gene ends were 2 bases for V and 0 bases for J; bases not matched to a gene: 4. Germline V gene data show CDR1 as SGHDT and CDR2 as YYEEEE. The CDR3 is 17 amino acids. In DNA, the CDR3 is TGTGCCAGCAGCTTTAGGACTAGCGGGGCTAGCACAGATACGCAGTATTTT. This sequence encodes CASSFRTSGASTDTQYF. Together with reference TRBV5-6 and TRBJ2-3, the CDR3 gives the full variable domain: DAGVTQSPTHLIKTRGQQVTLRCSPKSGHDTVSWYQQALGQGPQFIFQYYEEEERQRGNFPDRFSGHQFPNYSSELNVNALLLGDSALYLCASSFRTSGASTDTQYFGPGTRLTVL.

This clone was detected only once. The CDR3 here is CATSTQNFYGYTF. In DNA, the CDR3 is TGTGCCACCAGCACCCAAAATTTCTATGGCTACACCTTC. This chain uses TRBV15 with TRBJ1-2; D is uncertain. The CDR3 spans 13 residues. Germline V gene sequence: CDR1 LNHNV, CDR2 YYDKDF (reference sequence). Trimming cost V 4 bases and J 4 bases, with 10 bases left between them.

CDR3 sequence (DNA): TGTGCCAGCAGCCAAGCCCTCTTATACAATGAGCAGTTCTTC. This codes for CASSQALLYNEQFF. The V gene is TRBV14, the J gene TRBJ2-1; D is unresolved. Germline values: CDR1 SGHDN, CDR2 FVKESK. V lost 1 base and J 4 bases, leaving 8 bases between the germline ends. CDR3 length: 14 residues.

The chain carries TRBV5-6 and TRBJ1-2, with a possible D match to TRBD1 (6 bases). This CDR3 is built from 15 residues. CDR1 SGHDT and CDR2 YYEEEE come from the germline V gene. The ends were cut back, 4 bases at V and 4 bases at J, with 17 bases in the middle. The CDR3 loop is CASSTAGAGGYGYTF. DNA for the CDR3: TGTGCCAGCAGCACGGCGGGGGCTGGGGGCTATGGCTACACCTTC.

In this sample, this clone turned up once. The V call is TRBV5-8, the J call TRBJ2-5; 7 bases map to TRBD2. CDR1 and CDR2 (germline): SGHTS, YDEGEE. J was trimmed by 7 bases and V by 1 base; bases with no gene match: 7. The length of the CDR3 is 14 residues. The DNA for the CDR3 is TGTGCCAGCAGCTTGCTCTGGGAGGGAGGGACCCAGTACTTC. The encoded protein is CASSLLWEGGTQYF. Together with reference TRBV5-8 and TRBJ2-5, the CDR3 gives the full variable domain: EAGVTQSPTHLIKTRGQQATLRCSPISGHTSVYWYQQALGLGLQFLLWYDEGEERNRGNFPPRFSGRQFPNYSSELNVNALELEDSALYLCASSLLWEGGTQYFGPGTRLLVL.

Worth noting for this clone: This sample includes further DNA sequences coding for the same CDR3. The rearrangement links TRBV29-1 to TRBJ2-1; possible D gene TRBD2, 5 bases. Between the trimmed V and J ends, which lost 7 bases and 0 bases, there was a span of 13 bases. The CDR3 consists of 14 residues. Germline V gene data show CDR1 as SQVTM and CDR2 as ANQGSEA. The CDR3 sequence: CSGSRGSSYNEQFF. In DNA, the CDR3 is TGCAGCGGTTCCAGAGGGAGCTCCTACAATGAGCAGTTCTTC.